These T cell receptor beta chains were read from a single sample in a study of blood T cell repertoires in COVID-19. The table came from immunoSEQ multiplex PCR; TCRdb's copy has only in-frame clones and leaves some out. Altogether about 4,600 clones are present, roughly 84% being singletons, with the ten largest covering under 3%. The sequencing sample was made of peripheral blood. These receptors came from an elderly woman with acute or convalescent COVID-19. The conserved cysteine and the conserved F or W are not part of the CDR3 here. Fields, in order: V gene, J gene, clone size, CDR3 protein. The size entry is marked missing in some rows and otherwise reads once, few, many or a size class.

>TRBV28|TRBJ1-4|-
ASRWGPNEKLF
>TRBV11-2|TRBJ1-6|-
ASSSTQVNSPLH
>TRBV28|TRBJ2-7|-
ASTPSGSYEQY
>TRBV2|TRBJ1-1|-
ASKGDRRSNTEAF
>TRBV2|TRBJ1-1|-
ASSAQVNTEAF
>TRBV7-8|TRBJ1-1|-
ASSLVAGPYIN
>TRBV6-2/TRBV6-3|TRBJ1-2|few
ASSFFEGGGYT
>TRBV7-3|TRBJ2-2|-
ASSRGTDNTGELF
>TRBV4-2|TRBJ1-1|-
ASSQDFLGLFTEAF
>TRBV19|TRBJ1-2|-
ASSIKSGPNYGYT
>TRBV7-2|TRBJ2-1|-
ASSSVYNEQF
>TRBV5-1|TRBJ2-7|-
ASSLIAAGDEQY
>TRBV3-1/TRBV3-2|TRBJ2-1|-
ASSRSGGGYNEQF
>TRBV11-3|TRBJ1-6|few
ASSSRDRNNSPLH
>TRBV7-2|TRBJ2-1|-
ASSLLGPRHEQF
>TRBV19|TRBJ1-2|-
ASSTPSQGSYGYT
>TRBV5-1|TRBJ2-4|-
ASRWDSQNIQY
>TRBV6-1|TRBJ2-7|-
ASSEVATTYEQY
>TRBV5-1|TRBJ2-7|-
ASSLAITSGGSVEQY
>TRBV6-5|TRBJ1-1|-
ASSLKGSGSTEAF
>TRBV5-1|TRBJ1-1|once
ASSLTGDTEAF
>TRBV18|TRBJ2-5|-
ASSPRTGPQETQY
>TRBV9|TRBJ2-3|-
ASSAARVTDTQY
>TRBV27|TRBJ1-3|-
ASSPTGRGNTIY